The 15 T cell receptor beta chains below come from one sample, sequenced in a study of human T cells and chemical hapten exposure. TCRdb used MiXCR to reprocess the RACE reads, holding one entry per CDR3 protein. The sample carries more than 100,000 distinct CDR3 sequences, approximately 14% recorded once. The time point is: patch test 1, 2 weeks after DPC sensitization. Specified treatment: therapeutic diphenylcyclopropenone sensitization with weekly scalp DPC. Sample: whole blood, taken in connection with sensitization to the hapten diphenylcyclopropenone (DPC). These receptors were taken from a man aged 18 to 35 with alopecia areata. Some clones in this sample may be carry-over from other donors' samples.

The V gene is TRBV7-9, the J gene TRBJ2-3; D is perhaps TRBD1 (6 bases). This CDR3 contains 16 residues. V gave up 4 bases and J gave up 3 bases, with 17 bases separating them. Germline CDR1 is SEHNR and CDR2 is FQNEAQ (reference sequence). In DNA form, the CDR3 reads TGTGCCAGCAGCTCGCCACAGGGAATGGGAACAGATACGCAGTATTTT. This gives the protein CASSSPQGMGTDTQYF.

In this sample, this clonotype turned up many times. This chain uses TRBV7-8 with TRBJ1-6, with D unclear. V was cut by 2 bases and J by 0 bases, with 11 bases left in between. This CDR3 comprises 17 residues. CDR1 and CDR2 from the germline V gene are SGHVS and FQNEAQ. The CDR3 here is CASSLSGANSYNSPLHF. The CDR3 DNA reads as TGTGCCAGCAGCTTATCAGGAGCCAACTCCTATAATTCACCCCTCCACTTT.

This chain joins TRBV29-1 and TRBJ2-7, with 7 bases lining up with TRBD1. This CDR3 is 15 amino acids long. J gave up 3 bases and V 2 bases, and 10 bases lay outside the gene matches. Germline CDR1 and CDR2: SQVTM and ANQGSEA. DNA for the CDR3: TGCAGCGTTGAATTCGGGATGGACAGGCACTACGAGCAGTACTTC. Protein product: CSVEFGMDRHYEQYF.

This clonotype was detected ten times or more. The rearrangement links TRBV7-3 to TRBJ2-2; D not resolved. Germline V lookup: CDR1 SGHTA, CDR2 FQGTGA. The CDR3 totals 13 residues. Trimming removed 1 base from V and 7 bases from J, with 7 bases in between. The CDR3 bases are TGTGCCAGCAGCTTAAATGCTGTCGGGGAGCTGTTTTTT. It codes for CASSLNAVGELFF.

A few counts support this clonotype. V is TRBV19 and J is TRBJ2-2, with 7 bases matching TRBD1. V gave up 2 bases and J gave up 0 bases; unmatched junction bases: 0. The CDR3 has 15 residues. Germline CDR1 reads LNHDA; CDR2 reads SQIVND (reference sequence). Here the CDR3 reads CASSITGANTGELFF. CDR3 bases: TGTGCCAGTAGTATAACAGGGGCGAACACCGGGGAGCTGTTTTTT.

There are a few counts of this clonotype. The J gene is TRBJ1-1, the V gene TRBV7-8, with 8 positions matching TRBD1. This CDR3 region has 14 residues. Trimming at V came to 5 bases and at J to 1 base, leaving 3 bases not matched to a gene. Germline V gene sequence: CDR1 SGHVS, CDR2 FQNEAQ. CDR3 region: CASSAGGPNTEAFF. The CDR3 region has the DNA TGTGCCAGCAGCGCAGGGGGCCCGAACACTGAAGCTTTCTTT.

The rearrangement links TRBV12-3 or TRBV12-4 to TRBJ1-2; D may be TRBD1 (6 bases). V lost 6 bases to trimming and J lost 4 bases, with 15 bases between them. This CDR3 has 14 amino acids. The CDR3 DNA reads TGTGCCAGCAGGCCTAGGGGGACCGGCTATGGCTACACCTTC. This sequence encodes CASRPRGTGYGYTF.

This clonotype was observed at least ten times. V gene TRBV5-5 combines with J gene TRBJ1-4; D not certain. There are 15 residues in the CDR3. Trimming pared 1 base from V and 2 bases from J, leaving 9 bases between. The germline CDR1 and CDR2 sequences are SGHKS and YYEKEE (reference sequence). The DNA of the CDR3 is TGTGCCAGCAGCTTGTACGGAGGTACTAATGAAAAACTGTTTTTT. Protein: CASSLYGGTNEKLFF.

The table lists this clonotype with a few counts. The V call is TRBV29-1, the J call TRBJ1-1, with 8 bases aligning to TRBD1. This CDR3 is built from 15 residues. The trim removed 7 bases at V and 3 bases at J, leaving 13 bases unmatched. CDR1 and CDR2 (germline): SQVTM, ANQGSEA. The CDR3 sequence: CSGALAGGGDTEAFF. The CDR3 nucleotides are TGCAGCGGAGCCTTAGCAGGGGGCGGAGACACTGAAGCTTTCTTT. The full variable domain, completed using reference TRBV29-1 and TRBJ1-1, is SAVISQKPSRDICQRGTSLTIQCQVDSQVTMMFWYRQQPGQSLTLIATANQGSEATYESGFVIDKFPISRPNLTFSTLTVSNMSPEDSSIYLCSGALAGGGDTEAFFGQGTRLTVV.

The gene calls are TRBV12-3 or TRBV12-4 and TRBJ1-1, with a possible D match to TRBD1 (6 bases). The V end was cut by 0 bases, the J end by 5 bases, with 22 bases between. This CDR3 is built from 18 residues. CDR3 coding DNA: TGTGCCAGCAGTTTAGCGCGAAGCGGTGCCAGAACAGGGACTGAAGCTTTCTTT. This gives the protein CASSLARSGARTGTEAFF.

This clonotype came up a few times. V is TRBV5-6 and J is TRBJ2-1; D is unclear. V was pared by 0 bases and J by 5 bases, with 15 bases between. The germline gives CDR1 SGHDT, CDR2 YYEEEE. CDR3 length equals 16 residues. The CDR3 region has the DNA TGTGCCAGCAGCTTGGTAGTATGGACCCGTCACAATGAGCAGTTCTTC. Amino acids: CASSLVVWTRHNEQFF.

Only a few counts were recorded for this clonotype. The chain combines TRBV7-9 with TRBJ2-5; possibly TRBD1 for D (5 bases). Germline loops: CDR1 SEHNR, CDR2 FQNEAQ (reference sequence). Trimming left V 0 bases short and J 4 bases short, with 9 bases between. The CDR3 has 14 residues. The CDR3 is CASSLAGAPETQYF. The CDR3, as DNA: TGTGCCAGCAGCTTAGCAGGGGCTCCAGAGACCCAGTACTTC. Combining the CDR3 with reference TRBV7-9 and TRBJ2-5 gives the whole variable domain DTGVSQNPRHKITKRGQNVTFRCDPISEHNRLYWYRQTLGQGPEFLTYFQNEAQLEKSRLLSDRFSAERPKGSFSTLEIQRTEQGDSAMYLCASSLAGAPETQYFGPGTRLLVL.

The table lists this clonotype with a few counts. The gene calls are TRBV2 and TRBJ2-4; D may be TRBD2 (6 bases). Germline CDR1 SNHLY, CDR2 FYNNEI. V was cut by 6 bases and J by 4 bases, with 16 bases left in between. CDR3 length: 15 residues. The CDR3 DNA is TGTGCCAGCAGGCCCCGAACTGGGGGGAAAAACATTCAGTACTTC. It encodes CASRPRTGGKNIQYF.

The chain is built from TRBV5-8 and TRBJ2-2; 7 bases are a match to TRBD1. The trim removed 3 bases at V and 2 bases at J, leaving 4 bases unmatched. This CDR3 region has 15 residues. From germline, CDR1 is SGHTS and CDR2 YDEGEE. The CDR3 loop is CASSYRDSNTGELFF. CDR3 DNA: TGTGCCAGCAGCTACCGGGACAGCAACACCGGGGAGCTGTTTTTT.

This clonotype appeared a single time. The chain links TRBV28 to TRBJ2-7; a possible D gene is TRBD2 (5 bases). Germline V CDR1 and CDR2: MDHEN, SYDVKM. V dropped 7 bases and J dropped 7 bases, with 17 bases sitting between them. The CDR3 spans 13 residues. The CDR3 DNA is TGTGCCAGCACCACCCTAATCCGGGGAGAGCAGTACTTC. It specifies CASTTLIRGEQYF.